This T cell receptor beta chain was found in a study of OX40 agonist ivuxolimab in advanced cancers. The wider study: Participants, roughly 80% male, averaged approximately 65 years of age, ranging from 23 to 79. Three dose-escalation patients had partial responses: one with hepatocellular carcinoma and two with cutaneous melanoma. Prior anti-PD-1, anti-PD-L1 or anti-CTLA-4 therapy was allowed; more than 30% had some.

This table comes from immunoSEQ multiplex PCR, and its TCRdb copy is limited to in-frame clones, with some not included. The sample includes more than 85,000 clones, roughly 80% of them seen just once. V shed 11 bases and J shed 2 bases, with 13 bases lying between them. The CDR3 totals 12 residues. Germline CDR1 is LNHDA and CDR2 is SQIVND (reference sequence). The chain is built from TRBV19 and TRBJ2-7; D ambiguous. Sequenced material: CD4+ or CD8+ T cells sorted from blood, taken in a trial of the OX40 agonist ivuxolimab. The receptor's source is an adult with an advanced solid tumor such as melanoma, head and neck, liver or kidney cancer. The CDR3 DNA follows: TGTGCCTCAGCCGGGCTAACCTACGAGCAGTACTTC. This codes for CASAGLTYEQYF.